This T cell receptor (beta chain) was profiled in a study of cytomegalovirus exposure and HLA in healthy donors. The PCR had 60 Vbeta and 13 Jbeta primers. Data came from immunoSEQ multiplex PCR; TCRdb stores just in-frame clones and leaves some out. The top ten clones hold more than 1.5% of a sample with about 60,000 clones, roughly 85% of them seen once. Germline V CDR1 and CDR2: MDHEN, SYDVKM. After removal of 4 bases from V and 4 bases from J, the junction contained 8 bases not matched to a gene. The CDR3 length is 15 residues. The rearrangement links TRBV28 to TRBJ1-2; 8 bases map to TRBD1. The sequenced sample was PBMCs. The TCR sequence derives from a man aged 30 to 39 in good health and CMV-seronegative. The CDR3 spells CASSSTGVGSYGYTF. The CDR3 DNA is TGTGCCAGCAGTTCGACAGGGGTGGGGTCCTATGGCTACACCTTC.